The next 10 T cell receptor beta chains were all read from a single sample in a study of T-cell memory formation after mild COVID-19. Each CDR3 protein gets one entry after TCRdb re-called the 5' RACE reads with MiXCR. The sample carries 250,000 to 300,000 distinct CDR3 sequences, about 16% recorded once. Sequencing was performed on PBMCs or a T cell subset sorted from them (not recorded which). The receptors were gathered from a man between 18 and 29 years old who had mild COVID-19 (a few samples of this study predate the infection). Cell type and time point are not known.

Many counts were recorded for this clonotype. This sequence joins TRBV7-2 and TRBJ2-3; TRBD2 matches at 11 bases. Trimming cost V 0 bases and J 1 base; bases outside gene matches: 3. This CDR3 spans 17 amino acids. Germline V CDR1 and CDR2: SGHTA, FQGNSA. In nucleotides, the CDR3 is TGTGCCAGCAGCTTAGCTCTGACTAGCGGGGGCACAGATACGCAGTATTTT. Encoded protein: CASSLALTSGGTDTQYF.

This clonotype occurred a few times. The genes are TRBV11-2 and TRBJ2-2; D unresolved. The V gene's germline CDR1 is SGHAT and CDR2 FQNNGV. V was cut by 1 base and J by 8 bases, with 8 bases left in between. There are 13 residues in the CDR3. CDR3 coding DNA: TGTGCCAGCAGCTTAGGGGGAATTGGGGAGCTGTTTTTT. Protein: CASSLGGIGELFF.

This clonotype was detected only a few times. The V and J genes are TRBV6-6 and TRBJ2-5; 7 nucleotides line up with TRBD2. The CDR3 totals 16 residues. The junction had 11 bases not matched to a gene; V was cut back by 4 bases and J by 3 bases. CDR1 is MNHNY, CDR2 SVGAGI, per germline (reference sequence). CDR3 nucleotide sequence: TGTGCCAGCAGTTTCCTTCGGGGCGGGAGCGAAGAGACCCAGTACTTC. Translation gives CASSFLRGGSEETQYF.

This clonotype was seen a few times. This chain joins TRBV6-2 or TRBV6-3 and TRBJ2-6, with 7 bases fitting TRBD2. V lost 7 bases and J lost 5; bases outside the gene matches: 11. CDR3 length: 16 amino acids. Germline lookup yields CDR1 MNHEY and CDR2 SVGEGT. The DNA for the CDR3 is TGTGCCAGCACTACACCGGACGGGACTAGGGCCAACGTCCTGACTTTC. Residues: CASTTPDGTRANVLTF.

This clonotype has ten or more counts. The chain recombines TRBV29-1 with TRBJ2-5; D gene ambiguous. With 4 bases removed from V and 1 base from J, the gap between germline ends came to 1 base. This CDR3 comprises 10 residues. Per germline, CDR1 SQVTM and CDR2 ANQGSEA. The DNA for the CDR3 is TGCAGCGTTGGCCAAGAGACCCAGTACTTC. It is translated as CSVGQETQYF.

This clonotype was counted a single time. The chain links TRBV4-2 to TRBJ2-1; the D gene is possibly TRBD1 (10 bases). The CDR3 consists of 19 residues. Trimming took 4 bases from V and 4 from J, leaving 26 bases between them. The germline gives CDR1 LGHNA, CDR2 YNFKEQ. CDR3 in amino acids: CASSRGTGEAGGTYNEQFF. The CDR3 DNA reads as TGTGCCAGCAGCCGGGGGACAGGGGAAGCGGGAGGAACGTACAATGAGCAGTTCTTC.

The chain employs TRBV7-9 and TRBJ1-1, with D maybe TRBD1 (6 bases). The CDR3 spans 15 residues. Germline V gene lookup returns CDR1 SEHNR and CDR2 FQNEAQ (reference sequence). Trimming stripped 5 bases from V and 11 bases from J, with 24 bases between. The CDR3 region is CASSAPGYEWGQAFF. Here the CDR3 DNA reads TGTGCCAGCAGCGCACCAGGTTACGAGTGGGGGCAGGCTTTCTTT.

The J gene is TRBJ1-2, the V gene TRBV12-3 or TRBV12-4; 7 nucleotides align to TRBD1. Losses at the gene ends were 5 bases for V and 7 bases for J; bases not matched to a gene: 4. The CDR3 is 12 residues long. The chain's CDR3 is CASSPGGAGYTF. The CDR3 nucleotides are TGTGCCAGCAGTCCAGGGGGGGCTGGCTACACCTTC.

This clonotype has a handful of counts. The chain is built from TRBV4-3 and TRBJ2-7; 8 bases are shared with TRBD1. Germline-derived CDR1 and CDR2 are LGHNA and YSLEER. The V segment lost 9 bases and the J segment 6 bases; nucleotides outside the gene matches: 16. The CDR3 length is 15 residues. The CDR3 DNA follows: TGCGCCAGACGATTTGAAACGGGACAGGCGGCCGAGCAGTACTTC. Its protein is CARRFETGQAAEQYF.

CDR3 in amino acids: CASYPRGAGNEKLFF. DNA of the CDR3: TGTGCCAGCTACCCCCGGGGGGCAGGCAATGAAAAACTGTTTTTT. This sequence joins TRBV6-6 and TRBJ1-4; D possibly corresponds to TRBD1 (6 bases). V lost 8 bases, J lost 5 bases, and 18 bases lay in between. Per germline, CDR1 MNHNY and CDR2 SVGAGI (reference sequence). The CDR3 covers 15 residues.